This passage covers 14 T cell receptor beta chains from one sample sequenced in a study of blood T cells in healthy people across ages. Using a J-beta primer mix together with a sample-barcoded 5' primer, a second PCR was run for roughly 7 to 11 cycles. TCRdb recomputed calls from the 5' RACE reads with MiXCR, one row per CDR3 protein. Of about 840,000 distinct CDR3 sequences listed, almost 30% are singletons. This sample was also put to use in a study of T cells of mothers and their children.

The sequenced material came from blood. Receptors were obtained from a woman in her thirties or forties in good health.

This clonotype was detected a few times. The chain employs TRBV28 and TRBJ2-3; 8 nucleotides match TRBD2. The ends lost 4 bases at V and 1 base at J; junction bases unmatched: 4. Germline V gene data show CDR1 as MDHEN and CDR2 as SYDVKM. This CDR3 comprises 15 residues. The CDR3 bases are TGTGCCAGCAGTTCGGCGGGGGGCGGCACAGATACGCAGTATTTT. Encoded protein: CASSSAGGGTDTQYF. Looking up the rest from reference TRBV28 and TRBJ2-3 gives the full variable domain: DVKVTQSSRYLVKRTGEKVFLECVQDMDHENMFWYRQDPGLGLRLIYFSYDVKMKEKGDIPEGYSVSREKKERFSLILESASTNQTSMYLCASSSAGGGTDTQYFGPGTRLTVL.

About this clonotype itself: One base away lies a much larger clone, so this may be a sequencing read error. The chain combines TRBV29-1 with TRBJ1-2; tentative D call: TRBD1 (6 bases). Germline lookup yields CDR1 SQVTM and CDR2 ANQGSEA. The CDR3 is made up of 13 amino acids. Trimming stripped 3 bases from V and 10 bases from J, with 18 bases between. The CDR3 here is CSVDVGTLSDYTF. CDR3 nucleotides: TGCAGCGTTGACGTCGGGACACTCTCTGACTACACCTTC.

CDR3 bases: TGTGCCAGCAGCTCCTCCTGGGGAGCTGAAGCTTTCTTT. Translating it yields CASSSSWGAEAFF. This rearrangement joins TRBV7-2 to TRBJ1-1, with D uncertain. Germline assignment: CDR1 SGHTA and CDR2 FQGNSA. The CDR3 runs 13 residues. Trimming took off 4 bases at V and 6 bases at J, with 12 bases between the two ends.

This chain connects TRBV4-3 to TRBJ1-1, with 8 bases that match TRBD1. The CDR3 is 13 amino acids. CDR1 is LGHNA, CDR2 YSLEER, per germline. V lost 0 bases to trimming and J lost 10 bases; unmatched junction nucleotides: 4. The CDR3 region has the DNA TGCGCCAGCAGCCAAGACAGGGGGCGCGGAGCTTTCTTT. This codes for CASSQDRGRGAFF.

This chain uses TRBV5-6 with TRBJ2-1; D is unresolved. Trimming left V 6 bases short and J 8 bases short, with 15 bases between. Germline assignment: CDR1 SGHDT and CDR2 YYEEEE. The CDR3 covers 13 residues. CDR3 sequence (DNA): TGTGCCAGCACCCTCTGGTACGGCTATGAGCAGTTCTTC. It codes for CASTLWYGYEQFF.

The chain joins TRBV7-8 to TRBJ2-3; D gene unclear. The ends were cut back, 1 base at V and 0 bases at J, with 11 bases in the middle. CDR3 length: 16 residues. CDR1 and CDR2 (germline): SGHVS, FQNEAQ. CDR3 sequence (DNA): TGTGCCAGCAGCTTAGGAGTCAGGCGAAGCACAGATACGCAGTATTTT. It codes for CASSLGVRRSTDTQYF.

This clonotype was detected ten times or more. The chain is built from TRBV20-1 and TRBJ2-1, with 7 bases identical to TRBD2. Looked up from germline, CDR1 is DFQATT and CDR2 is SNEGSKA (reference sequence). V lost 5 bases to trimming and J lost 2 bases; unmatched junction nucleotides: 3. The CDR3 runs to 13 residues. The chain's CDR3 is CSAAGTTYNEQFF. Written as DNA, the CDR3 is TGCAGTGCTGCTGGGACTACCTACAATGAGCAGTTCTTC.

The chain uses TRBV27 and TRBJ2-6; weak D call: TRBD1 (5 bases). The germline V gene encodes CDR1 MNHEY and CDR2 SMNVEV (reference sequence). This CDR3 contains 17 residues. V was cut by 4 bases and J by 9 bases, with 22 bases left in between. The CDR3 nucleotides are TGTGCCAGCAGTTCTAGGGCCCCCAGGGAATTGAACAACGTCCTGACTTTC. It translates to CASSSRAPRELNNVLTF. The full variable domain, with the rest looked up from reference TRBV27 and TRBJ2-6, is EAQVTQNPRYLITVTGKKLTVTCSQNMNHEYMSWYRQDPGLGLRQIYYSMNVEVTDKGDVPEGYKVSRKEKRNFPLILESPSPNQTSLYFCASSSRAPRELNNVLTFGAGSRLTVL.

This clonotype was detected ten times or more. CDR3: CASTLPGQIYEQYF. The CDR3, as DNA: TGTGCCAGCACCCTGCCGGGACAGATTTACGAGCAGTACTTC. The chain recombines TRBV7-2 with TRBJ2-7; 7 nucleotides match TRBD1. This CDR3 comprises 14 residues. Germline V gives CDR1 SGHTA, CDR2 FQGNSA. V was pared by 7 bases and J by 4 bases, with 10 bases of the junction left unmatched. Full variable domain (rest looked up from reference TRBV7-2 and TRBJ2-7): GAGVSQSPSNKVTEKGKDVELRCDPISGHTALYWYRQSLGQGLEFLIYFQGNSAPDKSGLPSDRFSAERTGGSVSTLTIQRTQQEDSAVYLCASTLPGQIYEQYFGPGTRLTVT.

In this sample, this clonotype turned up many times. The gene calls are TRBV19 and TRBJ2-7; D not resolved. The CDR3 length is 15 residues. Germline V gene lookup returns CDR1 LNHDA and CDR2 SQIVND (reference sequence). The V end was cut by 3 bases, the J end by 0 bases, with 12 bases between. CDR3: CASSIGSGPSYEQYF. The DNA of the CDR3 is TGTGCCAGTAGTATTGGATCAGGTCCCTCCTACGAGCAGTACTTC.

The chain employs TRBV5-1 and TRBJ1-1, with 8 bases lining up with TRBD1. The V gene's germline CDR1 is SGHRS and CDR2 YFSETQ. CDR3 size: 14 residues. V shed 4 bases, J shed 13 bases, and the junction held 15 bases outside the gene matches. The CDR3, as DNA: TGCGCCAGCAGCCCCGGGACAGGCAACCTCAAGGTTTTCTTT. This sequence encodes CASSPGTGNLKVFF.

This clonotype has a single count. The CDR3 sequence is CSAPGGGSAEAFF. The CDR3 region has the DNA TGCAGTGCTCCCGGGGGGGGAAGCGCTGAAGCTTTCTTT. The chain combines TRBV20-1 with TRBJ1-1, with D tentatively TRBD1 (5 bases). Trimming removed 5 bases from V and 6 bases from J, with 16 bases in between. The CDR3 is 13 amino acids. Per germline, CDR1 DFQATT and CDR2 SNEGSKA (reference sequence).

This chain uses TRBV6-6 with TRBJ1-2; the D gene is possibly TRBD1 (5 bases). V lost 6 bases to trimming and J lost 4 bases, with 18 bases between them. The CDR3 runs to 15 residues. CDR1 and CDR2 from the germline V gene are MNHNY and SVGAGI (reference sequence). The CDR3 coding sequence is TGTGCCAGCAGCACGACGGAAGGACATGTCTATGGCTACACCTTC. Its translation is CASSTTEGHVYGYTF.

CDR3: CASRLSRTGYNEQFF. The CDR3 nucleotides are TGTGCCAGCAGATTAAGCCGGACAGGGTACAATGAGCAGTTCTTC. The J gene is TRBJ2-1, the V gene TRBV2, with 8 bases that match TRBD1. The V and J ends lost 6 bases and 4 bases, in that order; junction bases with no gene match: 8. The CDR3 spans 15 residues. The V gene's germline CDR1 is SNHLY and CDR2 FYNNEI. Looking up the rest from reference TRBV2 and TRBJ2-1 gives the full variable domain: EPEVTQTPSHQVTQMGQEVILRCVPISNHLYFYWYRQILGQKVEFLVSFYNNEISEKSEIFDDQFSVERPDGSNFTLKIRSTKLEDSAMYFCASRLSRTGYNEQFFGPGTRLTVL.